The clone carrying this T cell receptor (beta chain) was seen a handful of times. Source study methods: Nucleated cell number was recorded as an estimate derived from reference gene primer amplification. Clones were read by immunoSEQ multiplex PCR, and TCRdb kept only the in-frame ones, dropping some. The V and J calls and clone size are taken from that table; D and trimming were inferred from the DNA. The sample contains some 260,000 clones, about 87% of which appear only once. One Seattle source followed patients from active infection through their disease course. The source of the sample is a study of blood T cell repertoires in COVID-19. Study at large: Sample material is recorded as cDNA or gDNA derived from T cells, B-cell-depleted T cells, or PBMCs.

V shed 1 base, J shed 5 bases, and the junction held 3 bases outside the gene matches. Germline V gives CDR1 SEHNR, CDR2 FQNEAQ (reference sequence). The CDR3 length is 14 residues. The sample was peripheral blood. The receptor comes from a woman aged 25 to 39 with COVID-19, enrolled during active disease. The chain carries TRBV7-9 and TRBJ2-7; TRBD1 agrees at 9 bases. This CDR3 is CASSLGTGVDEQYF. In DNA, the CDR3 is TGTGCCAGCAGCTTAGGGACAGGGGTGGACGAGCAGTACTTC.